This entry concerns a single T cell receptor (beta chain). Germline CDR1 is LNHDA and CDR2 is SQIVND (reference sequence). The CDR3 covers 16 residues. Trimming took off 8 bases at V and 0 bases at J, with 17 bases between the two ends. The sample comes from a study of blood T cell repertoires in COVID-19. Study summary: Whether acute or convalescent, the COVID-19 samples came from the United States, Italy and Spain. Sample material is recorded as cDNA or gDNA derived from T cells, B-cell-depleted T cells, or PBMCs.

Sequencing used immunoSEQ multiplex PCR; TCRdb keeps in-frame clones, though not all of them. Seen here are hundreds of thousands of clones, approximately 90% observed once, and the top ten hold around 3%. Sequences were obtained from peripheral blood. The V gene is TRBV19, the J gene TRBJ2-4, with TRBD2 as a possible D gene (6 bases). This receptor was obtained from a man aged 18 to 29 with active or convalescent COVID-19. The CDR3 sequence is CASRPAGQLAKNIQYF. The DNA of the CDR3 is TGTGCCAGTCGCCCCGCGGGGCAGCTAGCCAAAAACATTCAGTACTTC.